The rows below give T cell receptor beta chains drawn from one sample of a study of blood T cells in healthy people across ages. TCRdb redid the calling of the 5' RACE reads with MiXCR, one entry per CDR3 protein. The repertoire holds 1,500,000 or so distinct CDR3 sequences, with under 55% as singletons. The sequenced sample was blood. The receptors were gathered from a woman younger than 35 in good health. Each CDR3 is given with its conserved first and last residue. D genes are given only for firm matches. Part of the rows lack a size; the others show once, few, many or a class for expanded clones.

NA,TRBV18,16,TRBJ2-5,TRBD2,TGTGCCAGCCATCACCGGGTAGCGGGGACCGAAGAGACCCAGTACTTC,CASHHRVAGTEETQYF
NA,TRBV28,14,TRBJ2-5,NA,TGTGCCAGCACCCACGGAGGGGTCGGGGAGACCCAGTACTTC,CASTHGGVGETQYF
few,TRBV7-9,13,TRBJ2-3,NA,TGTGCCAGCAGCTATGCCCACACAGATACGCAGTATTTT,CASSYAHTDTQYF
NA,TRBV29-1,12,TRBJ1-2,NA,TGCAGCGTTGAAGGGACGACCTATGGCTACACCTTC,CSVEGTTYGYTF
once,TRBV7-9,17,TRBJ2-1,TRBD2,TGTGCCAGCAGCCTTTCGGGAGGGGTAAGAGGGGACAATGAGCAGTTCTTC,CASSLSGGVRGDNEQFF
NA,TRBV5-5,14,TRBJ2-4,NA,TGTGCCAGCAGTAACAGCTTAGCCAAAAACATTCAGTACTTC,CASSNSLAKNIQYF
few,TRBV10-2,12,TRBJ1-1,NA,TGCGCCAGCGAAGGACGGAACACTGAAGCTTTCTTT,CASEGRNTEAFF
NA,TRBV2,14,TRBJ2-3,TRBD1,TGTGCCAGCAGTGGGAACAGGGGTGCAGATACGCAGTATTTT,CASSGNRGADTQYF
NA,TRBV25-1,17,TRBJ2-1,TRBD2,TGTGCCAGCAGTGAGGGGGTACGGGAGGGCCAGCTGGATGAGCAGTTCTTC,CASSEGVREGQLDEQFF
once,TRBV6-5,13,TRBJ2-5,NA,TGTGCCAGACCGGGAAATCGCTTAGACGGGCAGTACTTC,CARPGNRLDGQYF
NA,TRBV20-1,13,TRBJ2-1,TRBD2,TGCAGTGCTAGGCTAGCGGGCCACAATGAGCAGTTCTTC,CSARLAGHNEQFF
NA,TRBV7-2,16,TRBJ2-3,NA,TGTGCCAGCAGCTTAATAACTCCACCTAGCACAGATACGCAGTATTTT,CASSLITPPSTDTQYF
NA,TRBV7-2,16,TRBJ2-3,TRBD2,TGTGCCAGCAGCTTAGGGGAGGGCCTGGGTACAGATACGCAGTATTTT,CASSLGEGLGTDTQYF
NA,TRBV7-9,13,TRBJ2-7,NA,TGTGCCAGCAGCTTAGGGACCCCCTGGGAGCAGTACTTC,CASSLGTPWEQYF
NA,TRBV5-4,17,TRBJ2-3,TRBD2,TGTGCCAGCAGCCCGGGTGGGAGCGGGAGTAGGACAGATACGCAGTATTTT,CASSPGGSGSRTDTQYF
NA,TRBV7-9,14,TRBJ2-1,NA,TGTGCCAGCAGCTTAGTCGGACAGAACAATGAGCGGTTCTTC,CASSLVGQNNERFF
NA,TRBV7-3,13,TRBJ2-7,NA,TGTGCCAGCAGCTCCCCGACGTTCCACGAGCAGTACTTC,CASSSPTFHEQYF
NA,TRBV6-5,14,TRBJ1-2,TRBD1,TGTGCCAGCAGTTCCTGGGACAGTCGATATGGCTACACCTTC,CASSSWDSRYGYTF
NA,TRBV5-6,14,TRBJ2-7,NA,TGTGCCAGCAGCTTCGTCGGGATCTCCTACGAGCAGTACTTC,CASSFVGISYEQYF
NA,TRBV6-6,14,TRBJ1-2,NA,TGTGCCAGCAACCTCCGAGGGCTAAACTATGGCTACACCTTC,CASNLRGLNYGYTF
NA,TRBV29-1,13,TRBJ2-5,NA,TGCAGCGTAAAGACAGGAGGCACGGGAATTCAGTACTTC,CSVKTGGTGIQYF
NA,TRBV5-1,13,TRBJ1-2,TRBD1,TGCGCCAGCAGCTCGACAGGGGGCGATGGCTACACCTTC,CASSSTGGDGYTF
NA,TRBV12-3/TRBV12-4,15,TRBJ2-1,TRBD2,TGTGCCAGCAGTCGGGGACTAGCGGGGCTCAATGAGCAGTTCTTC,CASSRGLAGLNEQFF
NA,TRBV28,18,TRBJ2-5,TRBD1,TGTGCCAGGACATCTGGGACAGGGGTCCTAGCCTACCAAGAGACCCAGTACTTC,CARTSGTGVLAYQETQYF
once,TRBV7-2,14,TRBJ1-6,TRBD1,TGTGCCAGCAGCCCGGGACAGATAAATTCACCCCTCCACTTT,CASSPGQINSPLHF
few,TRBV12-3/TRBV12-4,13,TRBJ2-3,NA,TGTGCCAGCAGTCCGACGACAACAGATACGCAGTATTTT,CASSPTTTDTQYF
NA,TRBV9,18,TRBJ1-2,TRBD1,TGTGCCAGCAGCGCAGCCAGGGGGACCCTATCCGCTAACTATGGCTACACCTTC,CASSAARGTLSANYGYTF
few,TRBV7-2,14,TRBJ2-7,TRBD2,TGTGCCAGCAGCTTAGCTCTAGCGGGAAACGAGCAGTACTTC,CASSLALAGNEQYF
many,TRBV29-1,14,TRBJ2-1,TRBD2,TGCAGCGTTGTGGGCGGGAGTAGTTACAATGAGCAGTTCTTC,CSVVGGSSYNEQFF
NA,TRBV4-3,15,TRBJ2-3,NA,TGCGCCAGCAAAAAGCGACAAGCTAGCACAGATACGCAGTATTTT,CASKKRQASTDTQYF
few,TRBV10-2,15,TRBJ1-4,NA,TGCGCCAGCAGGGAACCCGGTTCAACTAATGAAAAACTGTTTTTT,CASREPGSTNEKLFF
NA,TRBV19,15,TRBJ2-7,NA,TGTGCCAGTAGTATGTCAGGGGTGGGATCCTACGAGCAGTACTTC,CASSMSGVGSYEQYF
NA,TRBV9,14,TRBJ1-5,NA,TGTGCCAGCAGCGCGGACGGTGCCAATCAGCCCCAGCATTTT,CASSADGANQPQHF
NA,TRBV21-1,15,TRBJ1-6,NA,TGTGCCAGCAGCACCCGGGACTCACATAATTCACCCCTCCACTTT,CASSTRDSHNSPLHF
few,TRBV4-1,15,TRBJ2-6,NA,TGCGCCAGCAGCCAAGTAGGGCTAGGGGCCAACGTCCTGACTTTC,CASSQVGLGANVLTF
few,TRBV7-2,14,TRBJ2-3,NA,TGTGCCAGCAGCTTAGAGGTAGCCACAGATACGAAGTATTTT,CASSLEVATDTKYF
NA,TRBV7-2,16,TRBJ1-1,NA,TGTGCCAGCAGCTACCCTGGACCGCGACGGGCCACTGAAGCTTTCTTT,CASSYPGPRRATEAFF
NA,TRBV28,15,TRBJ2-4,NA,TGTGCCAGCAGTCCTCGCGTACCTGTCAAAAACATTCAGTACTTC,CASSPRVPVKNIQYF
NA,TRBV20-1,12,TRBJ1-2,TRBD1,TGCAGTGTTCCGACAGGGACTTATGGCTACACCTTC,CSVPTGTYGYTF
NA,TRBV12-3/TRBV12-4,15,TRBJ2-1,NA,TGTGCCAGCAGTGTCGGGGCCTCCTCCTACAATGAGCAGTTCTTC,CASSVGASSYNEQFF
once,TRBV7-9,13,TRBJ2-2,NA,TGTGCCAGCAGCCCCGGCGGGTTCGTGGAGCTGTTTTTT,CASSPGGFVELFF
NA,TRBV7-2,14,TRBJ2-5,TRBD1,TGTGCCAGCAGCTTATGGACAGGAGGCAATGAGCAGTACTTC,CASSLWTGGNEQYF
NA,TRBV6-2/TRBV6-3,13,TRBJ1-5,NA,TGTGCCAGCGGCCGGACAGTTAATCAGCCCCAGCATTTT,CASGRTVNQPQHF
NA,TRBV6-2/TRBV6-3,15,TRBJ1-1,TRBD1,TGTGCCAGCAGAATCTCCGGACAGGGCAACACTGAAGCTTTCTTT,CASRISGQGNTEAFF
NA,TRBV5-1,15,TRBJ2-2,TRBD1,TGCGCCAGCAGTAAACAGGGGCAGAACACCGGGGAGCTGTTTTTT,CASSKQGQNTGELFF
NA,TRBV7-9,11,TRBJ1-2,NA,TGTGCCAGCAACAACAGGGCTGGCTACACCTTC,CASNNRAGYTF
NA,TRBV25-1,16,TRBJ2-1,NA,TGTGCCAGCAGTGAAGGGACGGGATCCCCCTACAATGAGCAGTTCTTC,CASSEGTGSPYNEQFF
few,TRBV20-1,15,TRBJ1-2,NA,TGCAGTGCTAGCAGCCTCGGGACGGGGGACTATGGCTACACCTTC,CSASSLGTGDYGYTF
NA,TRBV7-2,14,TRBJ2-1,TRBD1,TGTGCCAGCAGCTTCCGGACAGGCAGCAATGAGCAGTTCTTC,CASSFRTGSNEQFF
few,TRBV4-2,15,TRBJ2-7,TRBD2,TGTGCCAGCAGCCAAGTTCCTAGCGGCTACAATGAGCAGTACTTC,CASSQVPSGYNEQYF
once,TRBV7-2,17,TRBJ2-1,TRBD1,TGTGCCAACAGCTTCAGGGGGCGGGTAAGCTCCTACAATGAGCAGTTCTTC,CANSFRGRVSSYNEQFF
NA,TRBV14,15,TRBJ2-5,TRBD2,TGTGCCAGCAGCCAGCTAGCGGGAGGATTGGAGACCCAGTACTTC,CASSQLAGGLETQYF
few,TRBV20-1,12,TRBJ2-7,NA,TGCAGTGCACCCGGGACTCCCTACGAGCAGTACTTC,CSAPGTPYEQYF
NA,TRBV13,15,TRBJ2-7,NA,TGTGCCAGCAGCTTAACTCCCCAGGAATCCTACGAGCAGTACTTC,CASSLTPQESYEQYF
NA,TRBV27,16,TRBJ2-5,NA,TGTGCCAGCACCTCCCTGTTACCGGGGGATGCAGAGGCCCAGTACTTC,CASTSLLPGDAEAQYF
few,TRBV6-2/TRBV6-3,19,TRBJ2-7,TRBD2,TGTGCCAGCAGTCGAGGACTAGCTCCAAAGATTCCCTTCCCCTACGAGCAGTACTTC,CASSRGLAPKIPFPYEQYF
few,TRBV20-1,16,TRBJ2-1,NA,TGCAGTGCTAGAGATCTTGGGACGGCAGAATACAATGAGCAGTTCTTC,CSARDLGTAEYNEQFF